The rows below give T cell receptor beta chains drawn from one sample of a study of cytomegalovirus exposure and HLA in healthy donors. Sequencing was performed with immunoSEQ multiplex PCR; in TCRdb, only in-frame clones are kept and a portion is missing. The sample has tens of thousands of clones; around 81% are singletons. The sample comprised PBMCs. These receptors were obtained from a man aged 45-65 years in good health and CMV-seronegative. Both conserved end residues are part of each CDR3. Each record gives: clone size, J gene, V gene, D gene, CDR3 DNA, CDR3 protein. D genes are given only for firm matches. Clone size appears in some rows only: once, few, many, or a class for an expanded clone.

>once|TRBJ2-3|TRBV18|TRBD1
TGTGCCAGCTCACCCGGGACAGGGAGCACAGATACGCAGTATTTT
CASSPGTGSTDTQYF
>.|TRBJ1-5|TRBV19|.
TGTGCCAGTAGTATAGATCTCAGTCAGCCCCAGCATTTT
CASSIDLSQPQHF
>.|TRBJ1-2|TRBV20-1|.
TGCAGTGCTAGCCCGGGCGGGGGCTACACCTTC
CSASPGGGYTF
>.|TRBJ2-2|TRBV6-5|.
TGTGCCAGCAGTCCCTGGCTCGGGGAGCTGTTTTTT
CASSPWLGELFF
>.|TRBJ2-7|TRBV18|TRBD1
TGTGCCAGCTCATCCCCGGGACAGGGGGCATCCTACGAGCAGTACTTC
CASSSPGQGASYEQYF
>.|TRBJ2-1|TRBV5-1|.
TGCGCCAGCAGCGAACCGGACGGGATTCTCAGGATGAGGCAGTTCTTC
CASSEPDGILRMRQFF
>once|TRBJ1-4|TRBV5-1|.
TGCGCCAGCCGGGCAACTAATGAAAAACTGTTTTTT
CASRATNEKLFF
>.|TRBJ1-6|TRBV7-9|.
TGTGCCAGCAGCTTAGACCTTGGGGGCTCACCCCTCCACTTT
CASSLDLGGSPLHF
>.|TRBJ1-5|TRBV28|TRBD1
TGTGCCAGCATGACAGGGGGCGACCATCAGCCCCAGCATTTT
CASMTGGDHQPQHF
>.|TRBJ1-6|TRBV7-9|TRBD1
TGTGCCAGCAGCACGGGACAGGGAAATTCACCCCTCCACTTT
CASSTGQGNSPLHF
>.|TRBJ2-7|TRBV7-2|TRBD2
TGTGCCAGCAGCCCAACTAGCGCATCTGGCTACGAGCAGTACTTC
CASSPTSASGYEQYF
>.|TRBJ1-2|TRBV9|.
TGTGCCAGCAGCGGAAGAGACCTAGCTAACTATGGCTACACCTTC
CASSGRDLANYGYTF
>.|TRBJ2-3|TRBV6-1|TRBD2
TGTGCCAGCAGTGATGAAGCGGGAGGGGGCACAGATACGCAGTATTTT
CASSDEAGGGTDTQYF
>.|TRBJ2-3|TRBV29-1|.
TGCAGCGTTGAACCGGAGAGGGATACGCAGTATTTT
CSVEPERDTQYF
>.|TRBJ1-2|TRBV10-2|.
TGCGCCAGCAGCCGAGCAGGAGGTCAAACGCTCTATGGCTACACCTTC
CASSRAGGQTLYGYTF
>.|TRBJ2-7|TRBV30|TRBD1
TGTGCCTGGAGTAGGACAGGAAATCGGGAGCAGTACTTC
CAWSRTGNREQYF
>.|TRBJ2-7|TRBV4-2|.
TGTGCCAGCAGCCAAGAGAGATGGAGCTACGAGCAGTACTTC
CASSQERWSYEQYF
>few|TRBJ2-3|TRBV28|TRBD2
TGTGCCAGCAGTTTAAATGCGGGAGGTAAAGATACGCAGTATTTT
CASSLNAGGKDTQYF
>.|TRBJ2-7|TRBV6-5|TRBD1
TGTGCCAGCAGTTACTCGAGGACAGGCTACGAGCAGTACTTC
CASSYSRTGYEQYF
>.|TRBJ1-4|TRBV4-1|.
TGCGCCAGCAGCCAAGATAGCGGGACGGCGGGTGAAAAACTGTTTTTT
CASSQDSGTAGEKLFF
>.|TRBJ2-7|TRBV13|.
TGTGCCAGCAGCTTAGGGGGGCAGGCGGCCGTCTACGAGCAGTACTTC
CASSLGGQAAVYEQYF
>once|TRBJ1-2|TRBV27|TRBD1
TGTGCCAGCAGTTTAAAACCGGACAGGGTCGGAGGCTACACCTTC
CASSLKPDRVGGYTF
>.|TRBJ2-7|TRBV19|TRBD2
TGTGCCAGTAGTATCGAAGCGGGAGCCCCGGGGGAGCAGTACTTC
CASSIEAGAPGEQYF
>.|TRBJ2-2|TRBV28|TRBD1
TGTGCCAGCAGTTTACCCGGGACAGCGAGAGACACCGGGGAGCTGTTTTTT
CASSLPGTARDTGELFF
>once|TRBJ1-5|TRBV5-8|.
TGTGCCAGCAGCCAGCAGGGTGTAACGGGCAATCAGCCCCAGCATTTT
CASSQQGVTGNQPQHF
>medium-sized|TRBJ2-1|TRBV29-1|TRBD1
TGCAGCGTTGACAGGGGGCTGGGTGAGCAGTTCTTC
CSVDRGLGEQFF
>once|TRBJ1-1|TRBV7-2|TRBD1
TGTGCCAGCAGCCTAACCGGGACAGTTTTTGAAGCTTTCTTT
CASSLTGTVFEAFF
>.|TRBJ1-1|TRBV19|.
TGTGCCAATACAACTCAGGGTGGCACTGAAGCTTTCTTT
CANTTQGGTEAFF
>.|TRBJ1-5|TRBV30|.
TGTGCCTGGAAGCAGGGTTCTAGCGGCAATCAGCCCCAGCATTTT
CAWKQGSSGNQPQHF
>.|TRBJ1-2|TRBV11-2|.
TGTGCCAGCAGCCTAGGGGTCGGGGGGGGAAACTATGGCTACACCTTC
CASSLGVGGGNYGYTF
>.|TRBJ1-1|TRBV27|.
TGTGCCAGCAGAACTAAAAAGAGAGGGATCAACACTGAAGCTTTCTTT
CASRTKKRGINTEAFF
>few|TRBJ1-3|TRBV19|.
TGTGCCAGTAGCCTCGAGGGTACGGGAGGAAACACCATATATTTT
CASSLEGTGGNTIYF
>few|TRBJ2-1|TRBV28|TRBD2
TGTGCCAGCACTACCCTAGCGGGCAGCGATGAGCAGTTCTTC
CASTTLAGSDEQFF
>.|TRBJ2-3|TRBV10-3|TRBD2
TGTGCCATCAGTGAGCTAGCGGGAGGGATCACAGATACGCAGTATTTT
CAISELAGGITDTQYF
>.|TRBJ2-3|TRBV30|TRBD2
TGTGCCTGGAGTTTAGCGGGAGGGCCAGATACGCAGTATTTT
CAWSLAGGPDTQYF
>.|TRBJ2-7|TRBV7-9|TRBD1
TGTGCCAGCAGTGACCGGGACAGGGCCTACGAGCAGTACTTC
CASSDRDRAYEQYF
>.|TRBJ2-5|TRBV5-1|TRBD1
TGCGCCAGCAGCTTGGCCGGACAGGGAGAGACCCAGTACTTC
CASSLAGQGETQYF
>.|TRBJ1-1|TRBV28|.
TGTGCCAGCAGACAAAATCGACAGAAGATCGGCACTGAAGCTTTCTTT
CASRQNRQKIGTEAFF
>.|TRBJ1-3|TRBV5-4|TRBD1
TGTGCCAGCAGCAACAGACAGGGCCCTGGATCTGGAAACACCATATATTTT
CASSNRQGPGSGNTIYF
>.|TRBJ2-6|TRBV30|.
TGTGCCTGGACGCGACTGATCTCTGGGGCCAACGTCCTGACTTTC
CAWTRLISGANVLTF
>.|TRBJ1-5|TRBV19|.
TGTGCCAGTAGTACCCATAGCAATCAGCCCCAGCATTTT
CASSTHSNQPQHF
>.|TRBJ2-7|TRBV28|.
TGTGCCAGCAGCCAAAGTAGCCACGAGCAGTACTTC
CASSQSSHEQYF
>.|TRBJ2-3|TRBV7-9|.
TGTGCCAGCAGAATAGTCGGAGATACGCAGTATTTT
CASRIVGDTQYF